The sequence of this T cell receptor beta chain was determined in a study of blood T cell repertoires in COVID-19. Exposed participants encountered a COVID-19 case during the 2 weeks preceding study entry. Authors' methods: Scientists estimated how many nucleated cells there were by amplifying reference gene primers. TCRdb's table, derived via immunoSEQ multiplex PCR, lists solely in-frame clones and lacks some. V, J and clone size are those of that table, while D and trimming were read from the DNA. Here the sample spans around 340,000 clones, around nine tenths being singletons. V lost 6 bases, J lost 5 bases, and 14 bases lay in between. Germline CDR1 MDHEN, CDR2 SYDVKM. The CDR3 is 14 residues long.

The receptor comes from a woman aged 30 to 39 who had been exposed to COVID-19. Sample: PBMCs or T cells enriched from blood (not recorded which). The rearrangement joins TRBV28 to TRBJ1-5; D call uncertain. DNA of the CDR3: TGTGCCAGCAGGGAGCCGGGTAATTATCAGCCCCAGCATTTT. As protein: CASREPGNYQPQHF.